The rows below give T cell receptor beta chains drawn from one sample of a study of blood T cell repertoires in COVID-19. Sequencing used immunoSEQ multiplex PCR; TCRdb keeps in-frame clones, though not all of them. Of about 53,000 clones in the sample, roughly 80% were seen once. Sequenced material: peripheral blood. These receptors came from a woman between 55 and 75 years old with acute or convalescent COVID-19. The CDR3 runs from the conserved cysteine through the conserved F or W. Each record gives: D gene, clone size, J gene, CDR3 length, V gene, CDR3 protein, CDR3 DNA. A D gene is named only where the DNA matches it firmly. Clone sizes are given selectively: once, few, many, or a class where the clone is expanded.

NA	NA	TRBJ2-5	13	TRBV28	CASSFVRGGTQYF	TGTGCCAGCAGTTTTGTCAGAGGGGGGACCCAGTACTTC
TRBD2	NA	TRBJ2-7	14	TRBV5-1	CASSVAGATYEQYF	TGCGCCAGCAGCGTGGCGGGAGCGACCTACGAGCAGTACTTC
NA	NA	TRBJ1-2	12	TRBV28	CASSLAGEGYTF	TGTGCCAGCAGTTTGGCAGGGGAGGGCTACACCTTC
NA	NA	TRBJ1-5	12	TRBV29-1	CSSRTSNQPQHF	TGCAGCTCAAGAACTTCTAATCAGCCCCAGCATTTT
NA	NA	TRBJ2-7	12	TRBV5-1	CASGQGGYEQYF	TGCGCCAGCGGCCAGGGGGGATACGAGCAGTACTTC
NA	NA	TRBJ2-2	14	TRBV5-1	CASSALTNTGELFF	TGCGCCAGCAGCGCGCTAACGAACACCGGGGAGCTGTTTTTT
TRBD2	NA	TRBJ2-7	15	TRBV5-1	CASSLTTFGGAEQYF	TGCGCCAGCAGCCTTACAACCTTCGGGGGGGCCGAGCAGTACTTC
NA	NA	TRBJ1-4	13	TRBV30	CAWSRLQREKLFF	TGTGCCTGGAGTAGACTCCAACGGGAAAAACTGTTTTTT
NA	NA	TRBJ1-5	24	TRBV21-1	CASSKDMETGGAGWRNYSNQPQHF	TGTGCCAGCAGCAAAGATATGGAGACAGGGGGAGCAGGGTGGAGGAACTATAGCAATCAGCCCCAGCATTTT
TRBD2	once	TRBJ2-3	18	TRBV7-2	CASSLLLAGGLSTDTQYF	TGTGCCAGCAGCTTATTACTAGCGGGGGGCCTTAGCACAGATACGCAGTATTTT
TRBD2	NA	TRBJ2-1	15	TRBV5-1	CASSAAARGGSEQFF	TGCGCCAGCAGCGCGGCGGCGCGGGGGGGGAGTGAGCAGTTCTTC
TRBD1	once	TRBJ2-7	14	TRBV7-2	CASSLDRDSYEQYF	TGTGCCAGCAGCTTGGACCGGGACAGCTACGAGCAGTACTTC
TRBD1	NA	TRBJ1-5	18	TRBV5-6	CASSLRVDRKGVNQPQHF	TGTGCCAGCAGCTTGAGGGTGGACAGGAAGGGGGTCAATCAGCCCCAGCATTTT
TRBD1	NA	TRBJ1-6	16	TRBV30	CAWSRRDRGFLSPLHF	TGTGCCTGGAGTCGCCGGGACAGGGGATTCCTTTCACCCCTCCACTTT
NA	NA	TRBJ1-1	15	TRBV7-8	CASSPRDTINTEAFF	TGTGCCAGCAGCCCCCGGGACACAATAAACACTGAAGCTTTCTTT
TRBD2	NA	TRBJ2-5	19	TRBV10-2	CASTGTSGMRAKGRETQYF	TGCGCCAGCACCGGGACTAGCGGGATGAGAGCGAAGGGGCGAGAGACCCAGTACTTC
TRBD1	NA	TRBJ1-6	13	TRBV10-2	CASSETGVSPLHF	TGCGCCAGCAGTGAGACAGGGGTATCACCCCTCCACTTT
TRBD2	NA	TRBJ2-1	14	TRBV7-9	CASNKAGVGNEQFF	TGTGCCAGCAACAAAGCGGGAGTAGGTAATGAGCAGTTCTTC
NA	NA	TRBJ2-1	12	TRBV6-6	CAIKTSQGGRFF	TGTGCCATAAAAACCTCCCAGGGGGGTCGGTTCTTC
NA	NA	TRBJ1-1	14	TRBV3-1/TRBV3-2	CASSQDWTANEAFF	TGTGCCAGCAGCCAAGATTGGACAGCCAATGAAGCTTTCTTT
TRBD2	NA	TRBJ2-1	17	TRBV4-1	CASSQNLAVYTYNEQFF	TGCGCCAGCAGCCAAAACCTAGCGGTATACACCTACAATGAGCAGTTCTTC
TRBD1	NA	TRBJ1-1	12	TRBV14	CASSPNRGEAFF	TGTGCCAGCAGCCCGAACAGGGGCGAAGCTTTCTTT
TRBD1	NA	TRBJ2-7	13	TRBV19	CASSAGQGYEQYF	TGTGCCAGTAGCGCGGGACAGGGCTACGAGCAGTACTTC
NA	NA	TRBJ2-7	13	TRBV11-1	CASSLAHTPKQYF	TGTGCCAGCAGCTTAGCGCACACCCCCAAGCAGTACTTC
NA	NA	TRBJ1-1	13	TRBV7-8	CASSLGWVARTFF	TGTGCCAGCAGCTTAGGTTGGGTAGCCCGAACTTTCTTT
NA	NA	TRBJ1-2	12	TRBV5-6	CASSYRVGGYTF	TGTGCCAGCAGCTACAGGGTCGGTGGCTACACCTTC